This T cell receptor beta chain was identified during a study of beta chain features in type 1 diabetes. Sequencing targeted expressed TCRB transcripts, as all isolated RNA had been reverse transcribed. Method: immunoSEQ multiplex PCR; TCRdb's copy keeps in-frame clones and lacks some. The sample contains about 190,000 clones, about 7.8% of which appear only once. Germline lookup yields CDR1 MNHEY and CDR2 SVGAGI. V shed 7 bases, J shed 5 bases, and the junction held 6 bases outside the gene matches. This CDR3 spans 13 amino acids. General study results and limits: In the patient group, naive, central memory and Treg TCRB repertoires seemed more alike than in the healthy donor group. Moderate but significant shortening of TCRB CDR3s was recorded in all four CD4+ subsets from Type 1 diabetes patients. PCR might pick shorter templates more often, in the same way for patients and controls.

In the case of this clone: Its antigen is unknown.

The rearrangement uses TRBV6-5 and TRBJ2-5, with 8 nucleotides matching TRBD2. The source of this sequence is a woman between 35 and 50 years old with type 1 diabetes. Material for sequencing was central memory CD4+ T cells from blood. The CDR3, as DNA: TGTGCCAGCAACTCGGGAGGGGGGGAGACCCAGTACTTC. Translation gives CASNSGGGETQYF.